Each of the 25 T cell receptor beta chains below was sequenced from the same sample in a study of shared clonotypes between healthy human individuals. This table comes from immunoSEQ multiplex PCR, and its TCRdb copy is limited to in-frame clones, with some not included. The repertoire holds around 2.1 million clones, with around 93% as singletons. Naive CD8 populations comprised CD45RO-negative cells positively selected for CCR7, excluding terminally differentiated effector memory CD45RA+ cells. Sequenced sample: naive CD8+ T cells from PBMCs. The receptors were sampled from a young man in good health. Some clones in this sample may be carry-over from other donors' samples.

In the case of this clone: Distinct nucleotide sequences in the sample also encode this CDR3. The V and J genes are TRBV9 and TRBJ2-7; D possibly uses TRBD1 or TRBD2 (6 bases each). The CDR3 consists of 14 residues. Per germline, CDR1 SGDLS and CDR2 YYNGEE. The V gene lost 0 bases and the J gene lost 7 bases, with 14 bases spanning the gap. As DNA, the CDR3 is TGTGCCAGCAGCGTAGAGGGGGGCCCGGGTGAGCAGTACTTC. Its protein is CASSVEGGPGEQYF.

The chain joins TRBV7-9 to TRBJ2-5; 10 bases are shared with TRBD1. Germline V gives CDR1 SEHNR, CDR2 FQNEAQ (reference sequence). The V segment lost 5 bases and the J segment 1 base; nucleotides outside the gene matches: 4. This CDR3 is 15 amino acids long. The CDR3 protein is CASSKRTGGQETQYF. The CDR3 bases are TGTGCCAGCAGCAAGAGGACAGGGGGCCAAGAGACCCAGTACTTC.

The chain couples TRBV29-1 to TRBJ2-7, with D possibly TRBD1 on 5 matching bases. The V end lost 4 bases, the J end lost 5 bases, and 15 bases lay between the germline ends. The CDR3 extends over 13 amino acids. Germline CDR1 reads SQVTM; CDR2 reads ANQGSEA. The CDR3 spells CSVVPGSSHEQYF. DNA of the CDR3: TGCAGCGTTGTCCCAGGGTCATCCCACGAGCAGTACTTC.

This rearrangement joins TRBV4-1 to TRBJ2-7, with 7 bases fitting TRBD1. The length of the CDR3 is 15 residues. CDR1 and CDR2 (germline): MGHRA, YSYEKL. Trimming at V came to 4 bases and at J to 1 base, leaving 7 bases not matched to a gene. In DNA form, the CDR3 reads TGCGCCAGCAGCCGAGGATTACAGGGGTCCTACGAGCAGTACTTC. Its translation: CASSRGLQGSYEQYF.

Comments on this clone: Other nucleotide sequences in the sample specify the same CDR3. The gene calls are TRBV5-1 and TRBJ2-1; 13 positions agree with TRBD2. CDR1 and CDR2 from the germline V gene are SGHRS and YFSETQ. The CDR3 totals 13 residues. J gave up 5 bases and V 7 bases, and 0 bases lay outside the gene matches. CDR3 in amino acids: CASGTSGNNEQFF. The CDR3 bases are TGCGCCAGCGGGACTAGCGGGAACAATGAGCAGTTCTTC.

Here the CDR3 reads CAAGGEGNQPQHF. In nucleotides, the CDR3 is TGTGCCGCCGGGGGGGAGGGCAATCAGCCCCAGCATTTT. The V call is TRBV27, the J call TRBJ1-5, with a tentative D call TRBD1 (5 bases). CDR3 size: 13 residues. The V gene's germline CDR1 is MNHEY and CDR2 SMNVEV (reference sequence). V lost 11 bases and J lost 2, with 13 bases in between.

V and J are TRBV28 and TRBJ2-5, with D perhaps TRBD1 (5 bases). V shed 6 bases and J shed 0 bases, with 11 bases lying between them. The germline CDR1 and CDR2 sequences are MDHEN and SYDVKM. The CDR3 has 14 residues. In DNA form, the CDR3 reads TGTGCCAGCAGCACGACAGAGAACCAAGAGACCCAGTACTTC. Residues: CASSTTENQETQYF.

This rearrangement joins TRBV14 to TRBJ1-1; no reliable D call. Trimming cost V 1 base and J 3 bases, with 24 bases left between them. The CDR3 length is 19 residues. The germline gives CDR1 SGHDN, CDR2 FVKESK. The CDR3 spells CASSQVGPGREDPDTEAFF. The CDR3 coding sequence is TGTGCCAGCAGCCAAGTTGGGCCCGGGAGGGAGGATCCGGACACTGAAGCTTTCTTT.

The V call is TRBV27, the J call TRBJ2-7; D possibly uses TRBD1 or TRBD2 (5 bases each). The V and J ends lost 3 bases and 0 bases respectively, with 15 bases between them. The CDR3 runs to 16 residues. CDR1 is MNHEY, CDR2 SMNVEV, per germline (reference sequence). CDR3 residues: CASSFRLHRSSYEQYF. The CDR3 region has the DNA TGTGCCAGCAGTTTTCGACTACACAGGAGCTCCTACGAGCAGTACTTC.

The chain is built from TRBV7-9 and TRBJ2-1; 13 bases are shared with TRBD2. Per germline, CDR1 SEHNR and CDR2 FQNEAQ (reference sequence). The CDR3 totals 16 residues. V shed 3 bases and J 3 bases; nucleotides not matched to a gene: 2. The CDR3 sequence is CASSFGLAGVYNEQFF. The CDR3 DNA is TGTGCCAGCAGCTTCGGACTAGCGGGAGTCTACAATGAGCAGTTCTTC.

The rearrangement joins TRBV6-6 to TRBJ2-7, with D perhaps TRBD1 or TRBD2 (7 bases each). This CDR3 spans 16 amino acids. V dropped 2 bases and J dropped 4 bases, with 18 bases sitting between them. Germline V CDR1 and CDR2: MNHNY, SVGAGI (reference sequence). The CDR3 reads CASSYRPGEGAYEQYF. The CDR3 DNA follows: TGTGCCAGCAGTTACCGGCCTGGGGAGGGGGCATACGAGCAGTACTTC.

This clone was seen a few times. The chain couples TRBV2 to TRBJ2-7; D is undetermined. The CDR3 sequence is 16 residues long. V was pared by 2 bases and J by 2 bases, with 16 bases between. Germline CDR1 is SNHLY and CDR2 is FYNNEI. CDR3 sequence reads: CASSERRQDATYEQYF. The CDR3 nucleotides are TGTGCCAGCAGTGAACGGCGGCAGGATGCTACCTACGAGCAGTACTTC.

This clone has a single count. The CDR3 bases are TGTGCCAGCAGCACGAGAACGAGCAATGAGCAGTTCTTC. Amino acid sequence: CASSTRTSNEQFF. This chain joins TRBV7-9 and TRBJ2-1, with D hard to call. The CDR3 extends over 13 amino acids. With 5 bases removed from V and 6 bases from J, the gap between germline ends came to 11 bases. The germline V gene encodes CDR1 SEHNR and CDR2 FQNEAQ (reference sequence).

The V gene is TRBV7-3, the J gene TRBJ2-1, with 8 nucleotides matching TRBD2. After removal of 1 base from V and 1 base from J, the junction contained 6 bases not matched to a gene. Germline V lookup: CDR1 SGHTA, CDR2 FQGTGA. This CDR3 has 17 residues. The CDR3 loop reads CASSLMGLAGSYNEQFF. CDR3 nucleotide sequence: TGTGCCAGCAGCTTAATGGGATTAGCGGGGTCCTACAATGAGCAGTTCTTC.

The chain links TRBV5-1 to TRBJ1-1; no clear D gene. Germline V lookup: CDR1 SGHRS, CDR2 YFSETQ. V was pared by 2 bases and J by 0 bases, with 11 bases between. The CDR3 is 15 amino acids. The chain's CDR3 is CASSFVEGMNTEAFF. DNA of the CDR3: TGCGCCAGCAGCTTTGTGGAGGGCATGAACACTGAAGCTTTCTTT.

The chain's CDR3 is CASSLAGSVREKLFF. The DNA of the CDR3 is TGTGCCAGCAGCTTGGCCGGCTCGGTTCGTGAAAAACTGTTTTTT. The chain combines TRBV5-6 with TRBJ1-4; D not resolved. Germline values: CDR1 SGHDT, CDR2 YYEEEE. CDR3 length equals 15 residues. V was trimmed by 0 bases and J by 7 bases, leaving 13 bases between them.

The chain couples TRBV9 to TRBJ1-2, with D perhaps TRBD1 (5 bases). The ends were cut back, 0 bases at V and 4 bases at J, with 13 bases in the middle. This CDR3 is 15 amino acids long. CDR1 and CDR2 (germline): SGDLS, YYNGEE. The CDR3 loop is CASSVDPGNSYGYTF. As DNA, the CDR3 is TGTGCCAGCAGCGTAGACCCAGGGAACTCCTATGGCTACACCTTC.

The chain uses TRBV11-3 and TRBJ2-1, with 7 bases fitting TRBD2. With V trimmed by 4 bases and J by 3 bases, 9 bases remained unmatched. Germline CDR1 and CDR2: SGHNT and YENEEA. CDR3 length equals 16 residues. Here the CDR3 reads CASSSTGGDLYNEQFF. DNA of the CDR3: TGTGCCAGCAGCTCGACTGGGGGGGACCTCTACAATGAGCAGTTCTTC.

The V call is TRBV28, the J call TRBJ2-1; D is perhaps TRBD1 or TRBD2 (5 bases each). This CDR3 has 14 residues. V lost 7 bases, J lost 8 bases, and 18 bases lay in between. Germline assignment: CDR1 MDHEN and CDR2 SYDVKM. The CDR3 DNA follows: TGTGCCAGCACTTCTATGGCAGGGCGGGATGAGCAGTTCTTC. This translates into CASTSMAGRDEQFF.

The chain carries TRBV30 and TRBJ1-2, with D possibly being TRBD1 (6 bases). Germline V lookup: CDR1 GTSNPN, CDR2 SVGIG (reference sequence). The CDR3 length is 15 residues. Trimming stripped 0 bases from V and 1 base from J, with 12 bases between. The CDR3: CAWSVRQEINYGYTF. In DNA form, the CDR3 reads TGTGCCTGGAGTGTGAGACAGGAGATTAACTATGGCTACACCTTC.

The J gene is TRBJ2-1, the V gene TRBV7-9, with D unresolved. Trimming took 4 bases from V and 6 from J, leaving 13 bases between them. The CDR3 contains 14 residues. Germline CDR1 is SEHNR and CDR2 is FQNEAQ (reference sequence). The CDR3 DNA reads TGTGCCAGCAGCTCCCCGGGCAGGCGCAATGAGCAGTTCTTC. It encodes CASSSPGRRNEQFF.

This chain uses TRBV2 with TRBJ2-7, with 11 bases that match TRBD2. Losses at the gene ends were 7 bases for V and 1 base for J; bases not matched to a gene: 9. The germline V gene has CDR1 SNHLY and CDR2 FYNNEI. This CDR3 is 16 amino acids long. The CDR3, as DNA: TGTGCCAGCACAGGCCACCTAGCGGGAGGTTCCTACGAGCAGTACTTC. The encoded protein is CASTGHLAGGSYEQYF.

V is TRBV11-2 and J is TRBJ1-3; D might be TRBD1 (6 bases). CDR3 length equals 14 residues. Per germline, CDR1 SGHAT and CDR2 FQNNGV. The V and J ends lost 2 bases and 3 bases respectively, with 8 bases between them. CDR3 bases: TGTGCCAGCAGCTTACCAGGGGATGGAAACACCATATATTTT. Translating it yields CASSLPGDGNTIYF.

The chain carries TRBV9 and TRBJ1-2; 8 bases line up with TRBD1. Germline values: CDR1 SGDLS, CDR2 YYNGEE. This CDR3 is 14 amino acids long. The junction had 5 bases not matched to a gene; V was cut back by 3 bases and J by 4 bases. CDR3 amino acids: CASSGTGSPYGYTF. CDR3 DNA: TGTGCCAGCAGCGGGACAGGGTCTCCCTATGGCTACACCTTC. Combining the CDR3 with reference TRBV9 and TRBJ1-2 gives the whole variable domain DSGVTQTPKHLITATGQRVTLRCSPRSGDLSVYWYQQSLDQGLQFLIQYYNGEERAKGNILERFSAQQFPDLHSELNLSSLELGDSALYFCASSGTGSPYGYTFGSGTRLTVV.

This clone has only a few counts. The CDR3, as DNA: TGTGCCAGCAGCCTCGTCGGGGATACGCAGTATTTT. Amino acids: CASSLVGDTQYF. The chain has TRBV16 and TRBJ2-3; D is unresolved. The V gene lost 4 bases and the J gene lost 6 bases, with 8 bases spanning the gap. Germline loops: CDR1 KGHSY, CDR2 FQNENV. This CDR3 region has 12 residues. Filled out from reference TRBV16 and TRBJ2-3, the complete variable domain reads GEEVAQTPKHLVRGEGQKAKLYCAPIKGHSYVFWYQQVLKNEFKFLISFQNENVFDETGMPKERFSAKCLPNSPCSLEIQATKLEDSAVYFCASSLVGDTQYFGPGTRLTVL.